The clone carrying this TCR beta chain was detected a few times. Trimming removed 6 bases from V and 8 bases from J, with 19 bases in between. Germline V gene sequence: CDR1 MNHEY, CDR2 SVGAGI. This CDR3 is 14 amino acids long. This specimen comes from a study of blood T cell repertoires in COVID-19. At the level of the study: Both acute and convalescent COVID-19 samples were obtained from the United States, Italy and Spain. In each case, the material was cDNA or gDNA derived from T cells, B-cell-depleted T cells, or PBMCs.

Per the study methods: Estimation of nucleated cell counts was performed using reference gene primer amplification. TCRdb's copy holds only in-frame clones and misses some; the assay was immunoSEQ multiplex PCR. For V, J and clone size, that table is used; D and trimming come from the DNA. This sample yields 300,000 to 400,000 clones, of which 87% are seen a single time; approximately 7.8% belongs to the top ten. The receptor was derived from a woman aged 50 to 65 who had recovered from COVID-19. The specimen was peripheral blood. The chain uses TRBV6-5 and TRBJ1-1; perhaps TRBD1 as D (5 bases). The CDR3 DNA reads TGTGCCAGCAGCCCCCCGGGGCGGGGAAAGGAAGCTTTCTTT. Its protein product is CASSPPGRGKEAFF.